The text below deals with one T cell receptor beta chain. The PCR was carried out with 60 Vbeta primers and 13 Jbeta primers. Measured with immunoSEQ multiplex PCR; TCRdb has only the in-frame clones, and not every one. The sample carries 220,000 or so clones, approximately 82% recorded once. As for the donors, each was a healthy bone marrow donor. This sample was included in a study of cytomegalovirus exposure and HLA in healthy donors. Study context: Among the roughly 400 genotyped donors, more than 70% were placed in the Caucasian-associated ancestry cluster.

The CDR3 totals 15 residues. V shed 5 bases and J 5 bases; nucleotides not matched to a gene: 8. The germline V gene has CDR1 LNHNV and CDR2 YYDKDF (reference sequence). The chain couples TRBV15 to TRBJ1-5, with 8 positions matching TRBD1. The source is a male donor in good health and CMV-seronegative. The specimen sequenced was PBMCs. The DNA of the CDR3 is TGTGCCACCAGCGACAGGGGCAGGAGAGATCAGCCCCAGCATTTT. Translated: CATSDRGRRDQPQHF.